The rows below give T cell receptor beta chains drawn from one sample of a study of tumor and adjacent non-tumor tissue in lung cancer. TCRdb passed the multiplex PCR reads through MiXCR, listing each CDR3 protein once. This repertoire shows under 150,000 distinct CDR3 sequences, approximately 66% found once; its top ten account for about 20%. The specimen was lung tumor tissue. All receptors derive from a man between 60 and 75 years old with small cell lung cancer. Both conserved end residues are part of each CDR3. A D gene is named only where the DNA matches it firmly. A row's size may be missing; if present it is once, few, many or a size class.

>TRBV12-3/TRBV12-4|medium-sized|TRBJ2-7|.
TGTGCCAGCAGCCCTCGCGGGACCGACTGGAGCTACGAGCAGTACTTC
CASSPRGTDWSYEQYF
>TRBV6-6|.|TRBJ1-5|.
TGTGCCAGCAGTACCGGGACATGGTCTCTCGGTCAGCCCCAGCATTTT
CASSTGTWSLGQPQHF
>TRBV18|.|TRBJ2-6|.
TGTGCCAGCTCACCAGCGGACCCCACTGGGGCCAACGTCCTGACTTTC
CASSPADPTGANVLTF
>TRBV6-2/TRBV6-3|.|TRBJ2-3|.
TGTGCCAGTAGTTTGTGGACGGATACGCAGTATTTT
CASSLWTDTQYF
>TRBV9|.|TRBJ2-1|TRBD2
TGTGCCAGCAGCGTATACCAGACTAGCGGAGACAATGAGCAGTTCTTC
CASSVYQTSGDNEQFF
>TRBV4-2|.|TRBJ2-7|.
TGTGCCAGCAGCCGAGACCGTGGCCGACAGTACTTC
CASSRDRGRQYF
>TRBV7-9|.|TRBJ2-1|.
TGTGCCAGCAGCCCACTTATCCCAGACAATGAGCAGTTCTTC
CASSPLIPDNEQFF
>TRBV5-6|many|TRBJ2-5|.
TGTGCCAGCACCTGGTTCAATTCAGAGACCCAGTACTTC
CASTWFNSETQYF
>TRBV6-2/TRBV6-3|many|TRBJ1-5|TRBD1
TGTGCCACTGCTGCGGGACAGGGTAATCAGCCCCAGCATTTT
CATAAGQGNQPQHF
>TRBV29-1|few|TRBJ1-1|.
TGCAGCGCCGCATCTTGGGATGGGGGGCTTACTGAAGCTTTCTTT
CSAASWDGGLTEAFF
>TRBV29-1|once|TRBJ2-3|TRBD1
TGCAGCGTTGCTACCGGGACAGGGGGTCTTCAGCCCCAGTATTTT
CSVATGTGGLQPQYF
>TRBV20-1|.|TRBJ1-5|.
TGTAATGCTAGCGAGGGGTTTAGCAATCAGCACCAGCATTTT
CNASEGFSNQHQHF
>TRBV6-6|few|TRBJ2-5|TRBD1
TGTGCCAGCAGTCTCCCGGGGACAGGGATAGAGACCCAGTACTTC
CASSLPGTGIETQYF
>TRBV13|many|TRBJ1-2|.
TGTGCCAGCAGCTCTACACCAACTGGGGACTATGGCTACACCTTC
CASSSTPTGDYGYTF
>TRBV12-3/TRBV12-4|.|TRBJ1-2|TRBD1
TGTGTCAGCAGTCTAGGGGGACAGGGGGCATATGGCTACACCTTC
CVSSLGGQGAYGYTF
>TRBV20-1|few|TRBJ2-7|.
TGCAGTGCCCTGACTGGGACTGCCTACGAGCAGTACTTC
CSALTGTAYEQYF
>TRBV12-3/TRBV12-4|few|TRBJ2-5|TRBD2
TGTGCCAGCAGTTTAGCTAGCGGGCTCCAAGAGACCCAGTACTTC
CASSLASGLQETQYF
>TRBV4-1|many|TRBJ2-7|TRBD1
TGCGCCAGCAGCCAAGGAAGAACAGGGGGAAGGTACGAGCAGTACTTC
CASSQGRTGGRYEQYF
>TRBV11-2|.|TRBJ2-3|TRBD1
TGTGCCAGCAGCTTTTTCGTGACAGGGGTGGGAGATACGCAGTATTTT
CASSFFVTGVGDTQYF